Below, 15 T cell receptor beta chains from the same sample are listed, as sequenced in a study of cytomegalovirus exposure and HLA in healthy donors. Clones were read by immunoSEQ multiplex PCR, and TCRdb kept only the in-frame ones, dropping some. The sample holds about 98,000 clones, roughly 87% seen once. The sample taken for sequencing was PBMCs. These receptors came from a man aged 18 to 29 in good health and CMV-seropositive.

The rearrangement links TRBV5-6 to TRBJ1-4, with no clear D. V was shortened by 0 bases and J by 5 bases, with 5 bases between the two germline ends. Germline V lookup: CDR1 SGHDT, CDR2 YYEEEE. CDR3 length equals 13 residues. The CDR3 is CASSLGRNEKLFF. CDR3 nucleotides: TGTGCCAGCAGCTTGGGGAGGAATGAAAAACTGTTTTTT.

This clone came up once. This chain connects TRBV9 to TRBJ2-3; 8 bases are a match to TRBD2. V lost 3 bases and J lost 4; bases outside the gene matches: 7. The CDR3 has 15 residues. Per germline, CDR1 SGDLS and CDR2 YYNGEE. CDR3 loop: CASSGGLVGPDTQYF. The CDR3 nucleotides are TGTGCCAGCAGCGGGGGACTAGTCGGCCCAGATACGCAGTATTTT.

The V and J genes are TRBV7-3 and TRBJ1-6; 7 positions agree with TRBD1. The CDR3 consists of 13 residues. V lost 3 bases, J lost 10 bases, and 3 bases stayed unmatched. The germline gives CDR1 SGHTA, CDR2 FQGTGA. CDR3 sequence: CASSLSGGSPLHF. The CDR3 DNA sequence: TGTGCCAGCAGCTTGTCAGGGGGATCACCCCTCCACTTT.

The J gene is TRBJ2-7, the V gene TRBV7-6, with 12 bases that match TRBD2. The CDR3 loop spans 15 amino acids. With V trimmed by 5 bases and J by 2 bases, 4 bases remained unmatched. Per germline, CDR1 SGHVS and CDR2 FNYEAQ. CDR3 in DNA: TGTGCCAGCAGCCCTCTAGCGGGAGGGACCTACGAGCAGTACTTC. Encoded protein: CASSPLAGGTYEQYF.

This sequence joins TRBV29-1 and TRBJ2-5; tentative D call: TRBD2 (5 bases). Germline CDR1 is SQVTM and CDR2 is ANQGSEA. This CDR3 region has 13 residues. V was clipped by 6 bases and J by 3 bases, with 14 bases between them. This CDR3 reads CSVIAGEEETQYF. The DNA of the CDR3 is TGCAGCGTAATTGCCGGGGAAGAAGAGACCCAGTACTTC.

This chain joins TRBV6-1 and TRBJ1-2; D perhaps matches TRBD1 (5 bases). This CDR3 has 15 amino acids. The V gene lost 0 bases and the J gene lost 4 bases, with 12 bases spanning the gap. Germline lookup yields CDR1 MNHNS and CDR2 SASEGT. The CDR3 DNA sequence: TGTGCCAGCAGTGAAGCAGTCAGGGTGGCCTATGGCTACACCTTC. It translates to CASSEAVRVAYGYTF.

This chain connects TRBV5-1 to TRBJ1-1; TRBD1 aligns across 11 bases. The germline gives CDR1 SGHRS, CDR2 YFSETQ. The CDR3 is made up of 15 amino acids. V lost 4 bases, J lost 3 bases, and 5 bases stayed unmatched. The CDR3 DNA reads TGCGCCAGCAGCCAAAGGACAGGGGGCGACACTGAAGCTTTCTTT. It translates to CASSQRTGGDTEAFF.

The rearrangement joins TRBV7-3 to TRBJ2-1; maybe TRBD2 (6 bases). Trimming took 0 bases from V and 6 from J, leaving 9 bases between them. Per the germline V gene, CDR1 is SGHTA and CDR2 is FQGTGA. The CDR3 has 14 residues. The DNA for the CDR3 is TGTGCCAGCAGCTTAACCGGGGGTCTCAATGAGCAGTTCTTC. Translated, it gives CASSLTGGLNEQFF. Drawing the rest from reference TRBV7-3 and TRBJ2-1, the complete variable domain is GAGVSQTPSNKVTEKGKYVELRCDPISGHTALYWYRQSLGQGPEFLIYFQGTGAADDSGLPNDRFFAVRPEGSVSTLKIQRTERGDSAVYLCASSLTGGLNEQFFGPGTRLTVL.

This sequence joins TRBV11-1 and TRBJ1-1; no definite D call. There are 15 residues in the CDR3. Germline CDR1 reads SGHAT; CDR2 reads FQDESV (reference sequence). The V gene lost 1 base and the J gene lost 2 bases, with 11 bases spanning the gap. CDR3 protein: CASSLVWASNTEAFF. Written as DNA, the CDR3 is TGTGCCAGCAGCTTAGTGTGGGCAAGTAACACTGAAGCTTTCTTT.

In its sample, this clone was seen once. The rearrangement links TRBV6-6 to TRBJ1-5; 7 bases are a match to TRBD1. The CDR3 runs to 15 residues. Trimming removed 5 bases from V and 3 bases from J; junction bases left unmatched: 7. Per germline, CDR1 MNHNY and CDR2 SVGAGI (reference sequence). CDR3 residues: CASSETGLDNQPQHF. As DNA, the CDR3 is TGTGCCAGCAGTGAGACAGGGTTAGACAATCAGCCCCAGCATTTT.

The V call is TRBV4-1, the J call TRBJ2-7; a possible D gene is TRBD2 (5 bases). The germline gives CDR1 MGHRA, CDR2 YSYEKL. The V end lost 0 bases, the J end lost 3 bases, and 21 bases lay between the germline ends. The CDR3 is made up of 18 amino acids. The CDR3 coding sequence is TGCGCCAGCAGCCAAGATATCCCGCCGGACTCTCCCGACTACGAGCAGTACTTC. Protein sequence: CASSQDIPPDSPDYEQYF.

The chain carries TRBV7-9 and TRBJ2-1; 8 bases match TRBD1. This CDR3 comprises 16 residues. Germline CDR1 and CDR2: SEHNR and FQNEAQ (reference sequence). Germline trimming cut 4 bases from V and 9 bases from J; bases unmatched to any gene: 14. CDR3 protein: CASSSASQGALREQFF. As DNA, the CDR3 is TGTGCCAGCAGCTCAGCCAGCCAGGGGGCCCTTCGTGAGCAGTTCTTC.

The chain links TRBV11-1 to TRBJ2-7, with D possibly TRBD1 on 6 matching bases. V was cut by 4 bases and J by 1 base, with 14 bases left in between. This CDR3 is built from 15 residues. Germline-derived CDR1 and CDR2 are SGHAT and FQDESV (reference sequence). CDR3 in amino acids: CASSSGQMGSYEQYF. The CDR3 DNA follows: TGTGCCAGCAGCTCAGGACAGATGGGGTCCTACGAGCAGTACTTC.

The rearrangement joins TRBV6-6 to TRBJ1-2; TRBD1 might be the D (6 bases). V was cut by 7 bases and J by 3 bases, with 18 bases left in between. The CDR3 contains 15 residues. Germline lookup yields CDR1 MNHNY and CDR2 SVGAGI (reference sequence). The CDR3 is CASTWSQGPYYGYTF. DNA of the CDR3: TGTGCCAGCACCTGGAGTCAGGGGCCCTACTATGGCTACACCTTC.

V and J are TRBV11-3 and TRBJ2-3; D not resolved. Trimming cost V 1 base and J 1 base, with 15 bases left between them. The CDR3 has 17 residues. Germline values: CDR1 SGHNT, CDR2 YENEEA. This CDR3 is CASSLGPHPSGTDTQYF. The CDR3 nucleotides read TGTGCCAGCAGCTTAGGTCCTCATCCCTCGGGCACAGATACGCAGTATTTT.